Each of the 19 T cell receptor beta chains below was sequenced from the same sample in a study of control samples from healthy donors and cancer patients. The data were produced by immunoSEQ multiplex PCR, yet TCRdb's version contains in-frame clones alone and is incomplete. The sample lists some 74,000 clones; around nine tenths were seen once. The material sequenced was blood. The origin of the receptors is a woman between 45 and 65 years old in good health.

In DNA, the CDR3 is TGCGCCAGCAGCCCCTGGACAGGGGGAACAGATACGCAGTATTTT. Translation: CASSPWTGGTDTQYF. The chain couples TRBV5-1 to TRBJ2-3, with 10 bases matching TRBD1. From germline, CDR1 is SGHRS and CDR2 YFSETQ. CDR3 length: 15 residues. The ends lost 4 bases at V and 3 bases at J; junction bases unmatched: 5.

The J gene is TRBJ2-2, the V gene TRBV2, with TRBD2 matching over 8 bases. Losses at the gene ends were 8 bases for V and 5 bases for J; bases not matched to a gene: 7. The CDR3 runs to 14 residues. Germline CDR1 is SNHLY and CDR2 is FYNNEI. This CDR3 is CASQRGGLTGELFF. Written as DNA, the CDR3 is TGTGCCAGCCAACGGGGGGGCTTGACCGGGGAGCTGTTTTTT. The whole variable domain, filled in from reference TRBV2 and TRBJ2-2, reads EPEVTQTPSHQVTQMGQEVILRCVPISNHLYFYWYRQILGQKVEFLVSFYNNEISEKSEIFDDQFSVERPDGSNFTLKIRSTKLEDSAMYFCASQRGGLTGELFFGEGSRLTVL.

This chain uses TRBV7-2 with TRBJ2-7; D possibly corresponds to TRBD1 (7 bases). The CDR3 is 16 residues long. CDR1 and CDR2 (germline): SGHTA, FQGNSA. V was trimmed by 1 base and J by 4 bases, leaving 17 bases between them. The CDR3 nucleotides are TGTGCCAGCAGCTTAGTCGGGAGACAGGGCCATTACGAGCAGTACTTC. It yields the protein CASSLVGRQGHYEQYF. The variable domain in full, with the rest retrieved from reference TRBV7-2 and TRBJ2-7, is GAGVSQSPSNKVTEKGKDVELRCDPISGHTALYWYRQSLGQGLEFLIYFQGNSAPDKSGLPSDRFSAERTGGSVSTLTIQRTQQEDSAVYLCASSLVGRQGHYEQYFGPGTRLTVT.

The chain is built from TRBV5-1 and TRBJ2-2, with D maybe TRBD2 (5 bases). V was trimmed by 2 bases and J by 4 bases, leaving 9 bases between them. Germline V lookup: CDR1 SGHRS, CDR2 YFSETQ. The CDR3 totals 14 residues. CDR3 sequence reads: CASSFEGSTGELFF. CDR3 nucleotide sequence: TGCGCCAGCAGCTTCGAAGGGAGCACCGGGGAGCTGTTTTTT.

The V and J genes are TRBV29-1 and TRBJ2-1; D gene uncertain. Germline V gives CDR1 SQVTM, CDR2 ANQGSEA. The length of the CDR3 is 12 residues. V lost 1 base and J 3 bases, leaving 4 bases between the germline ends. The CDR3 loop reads CSVEGYYNEQFF. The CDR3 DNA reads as TGCAGCGTTGAAGGGTACTACAATGAGCAGTTCTTC.

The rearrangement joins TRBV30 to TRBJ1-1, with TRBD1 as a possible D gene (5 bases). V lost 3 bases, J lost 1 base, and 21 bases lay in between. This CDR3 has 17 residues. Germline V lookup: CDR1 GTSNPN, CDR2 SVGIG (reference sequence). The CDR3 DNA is TGTGCCTGGAGAAAAGCCGGGGGGACGGTGCGGAACACTGAAGCTTTCTTT. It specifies CAWRKAGGTVRNTEAFF.

In DNA, the CDR3 is TGTGCCAGCAGCAAGGGGACAGGGCGGGACGAGCAGTACTTC. Protein: CASSKGTGRDEQYF. The chain carries TRBV7-9 and TRBJ2-7, with 9 nucleotides matching TRBD1. Germline values: CDR1 SEHNR, CDR2 FQNEAQ (reference sequence). Trimming took 5 bases from V and 5 from J; bases not matched to a gene: 7. The CDR3 runs to 14 residues.

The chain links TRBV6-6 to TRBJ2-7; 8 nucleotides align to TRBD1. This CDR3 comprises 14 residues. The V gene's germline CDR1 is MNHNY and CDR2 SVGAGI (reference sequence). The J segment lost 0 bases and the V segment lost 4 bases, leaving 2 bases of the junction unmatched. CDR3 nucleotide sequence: TGTGCCAGCAGTTTAGGACAGGGCTCCTACGAGCAGTACTTC. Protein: CASSLGQGSYEQYF.

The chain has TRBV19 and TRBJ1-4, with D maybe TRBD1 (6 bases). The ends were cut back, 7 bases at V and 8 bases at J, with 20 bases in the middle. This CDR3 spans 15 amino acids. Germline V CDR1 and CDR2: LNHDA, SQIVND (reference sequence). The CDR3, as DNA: TGTGCCAGTATCTCGAGGGGGAGCCCTGCGGAAAAACTGTTTTTT. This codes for CASISRGSPAEKLFF.

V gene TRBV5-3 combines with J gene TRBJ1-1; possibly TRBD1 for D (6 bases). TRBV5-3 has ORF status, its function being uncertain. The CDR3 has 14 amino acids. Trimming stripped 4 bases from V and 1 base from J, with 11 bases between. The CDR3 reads CARSTGHRNTEAFF. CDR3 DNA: TGTGCCAGAAGCACGGGACACAGGAACACTGAAGCTTTCTTT.

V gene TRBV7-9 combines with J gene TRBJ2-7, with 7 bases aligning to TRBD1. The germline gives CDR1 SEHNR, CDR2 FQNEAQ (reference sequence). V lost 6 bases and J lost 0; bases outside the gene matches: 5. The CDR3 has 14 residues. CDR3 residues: CASSLQGDSYEQYF. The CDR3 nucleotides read TGTGCCAGCAGTTTGCAGGGGGACTCCTACGAGCAGTACTTC.

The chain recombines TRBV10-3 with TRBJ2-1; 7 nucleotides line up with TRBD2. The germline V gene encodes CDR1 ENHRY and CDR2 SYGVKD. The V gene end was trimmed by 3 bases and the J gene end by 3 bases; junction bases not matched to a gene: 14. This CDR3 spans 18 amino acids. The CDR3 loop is CAISDSMGGGLYYNEQFF. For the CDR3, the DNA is TGTGCCATCAGTGATAGTATGGGGGGGGGACTCTACTACAATGAGCAGTTCTTC.

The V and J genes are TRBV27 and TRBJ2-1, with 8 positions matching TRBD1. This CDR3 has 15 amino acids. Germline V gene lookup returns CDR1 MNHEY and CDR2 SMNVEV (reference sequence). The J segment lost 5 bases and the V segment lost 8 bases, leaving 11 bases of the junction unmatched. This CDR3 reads CASVPRDRKNNEQFF. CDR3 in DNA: TGTGCCAGCGTCCCCAGGGACAGGAAGAACAATGAGCAGTTCTTC.

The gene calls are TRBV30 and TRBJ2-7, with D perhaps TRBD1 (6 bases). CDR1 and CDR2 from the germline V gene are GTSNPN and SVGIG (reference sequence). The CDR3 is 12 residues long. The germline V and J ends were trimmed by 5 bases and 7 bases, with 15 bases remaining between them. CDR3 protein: CAWSKQGDEQYF. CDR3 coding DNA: TGTGCCTGGTCTAAACAGGGAGATGAGCAGTACTTC.

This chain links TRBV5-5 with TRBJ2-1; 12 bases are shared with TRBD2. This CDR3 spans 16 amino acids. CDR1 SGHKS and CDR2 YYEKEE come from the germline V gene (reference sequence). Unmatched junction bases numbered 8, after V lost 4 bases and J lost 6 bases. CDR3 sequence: CASSGLAGGPGNEQFF. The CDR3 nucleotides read TGTGCCAGCAGCGGTCTAGCGGGGGGGCCGGGCAATGAGCAGTTCTTC.

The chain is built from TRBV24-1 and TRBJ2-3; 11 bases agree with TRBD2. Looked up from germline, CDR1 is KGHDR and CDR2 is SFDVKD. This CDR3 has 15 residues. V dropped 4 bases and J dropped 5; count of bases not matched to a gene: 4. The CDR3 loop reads CATSDPLAGGDTQYF. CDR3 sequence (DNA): TGTGCCACCAGTGACCCCCTAGCGGGGGGAGATACGCAGTATTTT.

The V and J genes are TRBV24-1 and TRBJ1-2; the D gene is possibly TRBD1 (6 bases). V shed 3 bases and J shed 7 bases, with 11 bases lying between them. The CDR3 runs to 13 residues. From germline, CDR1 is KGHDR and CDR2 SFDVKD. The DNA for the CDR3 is TGTGCCACCAGTGATCATTTCAGGGGTGGCTACACCTTC. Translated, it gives CATSDHFRGGYTF.

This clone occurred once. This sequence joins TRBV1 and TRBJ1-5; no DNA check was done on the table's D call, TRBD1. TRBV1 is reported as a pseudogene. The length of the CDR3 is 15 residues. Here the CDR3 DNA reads TGCACCAGCAGCCAAGAAGACAGGATGGCTCAGCCCCAGCATTTT. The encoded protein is CTSSQEDRMAQPQHF.

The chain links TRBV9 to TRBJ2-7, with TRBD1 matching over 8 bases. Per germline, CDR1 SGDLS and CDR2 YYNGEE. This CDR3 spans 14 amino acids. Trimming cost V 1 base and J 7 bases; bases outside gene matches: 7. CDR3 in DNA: TGTGCCAGCAGCGTACAGGGGGCAAAGGGAGAGCAGTACTTC. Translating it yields CASSVQGAKGEQYF.